The clone carrying this TCR beta chain was seen a handful of times. Participant age was about 18 to 89 years, and participants resided in fewer than 25 US areas. Which cohort a participant joined came from the clinical history participants gave. With 1 base clipped from V and 4 bases from J, the junction kept 3 bases outside the gene matches. Germline-derived CDR1 and CDR2 are MNHEY and SVGAGI. The CDR3 consists of 14 residues. The sample belongs to a study of blood T cell repertoires in COVID-19. On the study more broadly: The analysed material was cDNA or gDNA that came from T cells, B-cell-depleted T cells, or PBMCs.

Original data processing: Amplified reference gene primers provided the basis for estimating nucleated cell counts. Data came from immunoSEQ multiplex PCR; TCRdb stores just in-frame clones and leaves some out. V and J calls and clone size are given by that table; D and trimming were obtained from the DNA. The table has 280,000 or so clones, 80% to 90% seen once. This clonotype was sampled from a man aged 25-40 years who had recovered from COVID-19. The sequenced material came from PBMCs or T cells enriched from blood (not recorded which). The V call is TRBV6-5, the J call TRBJ1-1; TRBD1 matches at 7 bases. The CDR3 reads CASSYLQGGTEAFF. DNA of the CDR3: TGTGCCAGCAGTTACTTGCAGGGGGGCACTGAAGCTTTCTTT.